The entry that follows covers one T cell receptor beta chain sequence. These data originate in a study of blood T cell repertoires in COVID-19. Study details: There were acute and convalescent COVID-19 samples, and they came from the United States, Italy and Spain. PBMCs, B-cell-depleted T cells, or T cells provided the cDNA or gDNA that made up the material.

Germline assignment: CDR1 SGHTS and CDR2 YDEGEE. This CDR3 comprises 17 residues. V gave up 4 bases and J gave up 4 bases; unmatched junction bases: 7. In the authors' methods: For nucleated cells, counts were estimated from reference gene primer amplification. The data were produced by immunoSEQ multiplex PCR, yet TCRdb's version contains in-frame clones alone and is incomplete. The DNA gave D and trimming, while V, J and clone size come from that table. Of 97,000 or so clones in the sample, approximately 90% are singletons; the top ten hold under 2.5%. The TCR comes from a man aged 50 or older with active COVID-19. The gene calls are TRBV5-8 and TRBJ2-3; 15 nucleotides line up with TRBD2. Sequenced: peripheral blood. CDR3 DNA sequence: TGTGCCAGCAGCCCCGGACTAGCGGGGGGGCGGGCAGATACGCAGTATTTT. Protein sequence: CASSPGLAGGRADTQYF.